What follows are 11 T cell receptor beta chains derived from one specimen sequenced in a study of tumor and adjacent non-tumor tissue in lung cancer. A modified ARM-PCR protocol with three rounds of nested PCR amplified TCRbeta. TCRdb processed the multiplex PCR reads anew with MiXCR; each CDR3 protein has one entry. The sample shows approximately 79,000 distinct CDR3 sequences, 72% of them seen only once. No cell sorting was done before RNA was extracted from the tissue. Material: lung tumor tissue. Receptors were obtained from a woman aged 40 to 55 with non-small cell lung cancer.

In its sample, this clonotype was seen a few times. This sequence joins TRBV7-9 and TRBJ2-7; 9 bases line up with TRBD1. V trimming: 5 bases; J trimming: 0 bases; junction bases outside the gene matches: 8. Germline CDR1 reads SEHNR; CDR2 reads FQNEAQ (reference sequence). This CDR3 is built from 16 residues. CDR3 residues: CASSGDVGQGSYEQYF. In DNA form, the CDR3 reads TGTGCCAGCAGCGGCGATGTGGGACAGGGCTCCTACGAGCAGTACTTC.

This clonotype appeared a few times. Just one base apart from a much larger clone, this may be a read error. V gene TRBV10-2 combines with J gene TRBJ2-7; 7 bases map to TRBD2. CDR1 and CDR2 (germline): WSHSY, SAAADI. The CDR3 runs 12 residues. Germline trimming cut 6 bases from V and 7 bases from J; bases unmatched to any gene: 6. In DNA, the CDR3 is TGCGCCAGCAGCAGGCCGGGGGGAGAGCAGTACTTC. Its protein product is CASSRPGGEQYF.

About this clonotype itself: The junction differs from germline at one of its ends, possibly a read error. The chain combines TRBV11-1 with TRBJ1-1; D is unclear. CDR3 size: 13 residues. Per the germline V gene, CDR1 is SGHAT and CDR2 is FQDESV (reference sequence). The CDR3 bases are TGTGCTATCAGCTTAGATGGTGACACTGAAGCTTCCTTT. Protein product: CAISLDGDTEASF.

Turning to this clonotype: The conserved phenylalanine or tryptophan normally closing the CDR3 is absent here, so this likely arose from a read error. The rearrangement joins TRBV11-2 to TRBJ2-4, with 7 bases matching TRBD2. J gave up 3 bases and V 5 bases, and 10 bases lay outside the gene matches. Per the germline V gene, CDR1 is SGHAT and CDR2 is FQNNGV. The CDR3 extends over 16 amino acids. CDR3 sequence reads: CASSPGRELIKNIQYL. CDR3 nucleotide sequence: TGTGCCAGCAGCCCGGGGCGGGAGTTAATCAAAAACATTCAGTACTTA.

For this clonotype: Compared with germline, one end of the junction differs, possibly owing to a read error. The chain has TRBV11-3 and TRBJ2-1; 8 positions agree with TRBD2. CDR3 size: 16 residues. Germline V gives CDR1 SGHNT, CDR2 YENEEA. DNA of the CDR3: TGTGCCATCAGCGATCCGGGACTAGTAGCCAACAATGAGCAGTTCTTC. Its protein is CAISDPGLVANNEQFF. The entire variable domain, with the rest obtained from reference TRBV11-3 and TRBJ2-1, is as follows: EAGVVQSPRYKIIEKKQPVAFWCNPISGHNTLYWYLQNLGQGPELLIRYENEEAVDDSQLPKDRFSAERLKGVDSTLKIQPAELGDSAVYLCAISDPGLVANNEQFFGPGTRLTVL.

This clonotype is deemed medium-sized. The V and J genes are TRBV11-3 and TRBJ2-1, with D uncertain. CDR1 SGHNT and CDR2 YENEEA come from the germline V gene. Trimming removed 1 base from V and 7 bases from J, with 17 bases in between. This CDR3 is 16 amino acids long. This CDR3 reads CASSLGILPLKNEQFF. CDR3 sequence (DNA): TGTGCCAGCAGCTTAGGAATCCTACCGCTGAAGAATGAGCAGTTCTTC.

Concerning this clonotype: Mismatch with germline at one junction end may stem from a read error. The chain recombines TRBV4-1 with TRBJ1-6, with D unresolved. The germline V gene has CDR1 MGHRA and CDR2 YSYEKL. The CDR3 contains 16 residues. The CDR3 sequence is CDSSQVGPSGNSTLHF. Written as DNA, the CDR3 is TGCGACAGCAGCCAAGTAGGTCCAAGTGGTAATTCAACCCTCCACTTT.

This clonotype showed up just a few times. A read error may explain this, as a much larger clone is one base away. The CDR3 is CASRKTRANNEAFF. DNA for the CDR3: TGTGCCAGCAGGAAAACGAGGGCGAACAATGAAGCTTTCTTT. This chain connects TRBV6-1 to TRBJ1-1; the D is unclear. Germline CDR1 reads MNHNS; CDR2 reads SASEGT. The CDR3 sequence is 14 residues long.

Details on this clonotype: The junction does not match germline at one end; this may be a read error. V is TRBV11-2 and J is TRBJ1-1, with D maybe TRBD1 (5 bases). Germline CDR1 SGHAT, CDR2 FQNNGV. The CDR3 has 13 amino acids. CDR3 nucleotide sequence: TGTGCCAGCAGCACGGACAATTACGCTGAAGCTATCTTT. Amino acid sequence: CASSTDNYAEAIF.

The chain carries TRBV11-3 and TRBJ2-1; 10 bases line up with TRBD2. The germline V gene encodes CDR1 SGHNT and CDR2 YENEEA. The CDR3 covers 16 residues. The ends lost 5 bases at V and 7 bases at J; junction bases unmatched: 11. The CDR3 region is CASSDPGLAINNEQFF. The CDR3, as DNA: TGTGCCAGCAGCGATCCGGGACTAGCGATCAATAATGAGCAGTTCTTC.

In the case of this clonotype: The CDR3 end shows no conserved phenylalanine or tryptophan, and so a read error is likely. This chain uses TRBV11-2 with TRBJ2-1; possible D gene TRBD1, 5 bases. The CDR3 covers 15 residues. Per the germline V gene, CDR1 is SGHAT and CDR2 is FQNNGV. CDR3 in amino acids: CASSSQWGSYSEQFL. CDR3 sequence (DNA): TGTGCCAGCAGCTCACAGTGGGGCTCCTACAGTGAGCAGTTCTTA.